Listed here are 7 T cell receptor beta chains from one sample, sequenced in a study of T-cell reconstitution after alpha-beta-depleted transplantation in children. Preparation of the TCRbeta library involved a method that used unique molecular identifiers. Via MiXCR, TCRdb re-called the PCR reads, giving one row per CDR3 protein. Of about 980,000 distinct CDR3 sequences in the sample, under 30% were seen once. Sequenced material: PBMCs, mostly from graft donor cells, taken 360 days after TCRalphabeta/CD19-depleted stem cell transplant. The receptors were gathered from a boy in the first two years of life who had a stem cell transplant for SCID, so the T cells may come from the graft donor.

This clonotype was observed a handful of times. This chain uses TRBV25-1 with TRBJ2-2, with TRBD2 matching 7 bases. V was pared by 5 bases and J by 5 bases, with 5 bases of the junction left unmatched. The CDR3 length is 14 residues. The V gene's germline CDR1 is MGHDK and CDR2 SYGVNS. The CDR3 region has the DNA TGTGCCAGCAGTCACGTCGGGGGGACCGGGGAGCTGTTTTTT. Its translation is CASSHVGGTGELFF.

This clonotype has just a few counts. The J gene is TRBJ2-3, the V gene TRBV11-2, with D possibly matching TRBD2 (5 bases). V lost 5 bases, J lost 2 bases, and 11 bases lay in between. Germline V gene sequence: CDR1 SGHAT, CDR2 FQNNGV. The CDR3 is 14 residues long. Here the CDR3 DNA reads TGTGCCAGCAGCATTGGGAGTTACACAGATACGCAGTATTTT. Translated: CASSIGSYTDTQYF.

This clonotype appeared a few times. The chain is built from TRBV5-1 and TRBJ1-5; weak D call: TRBD1 (6 bases). The V end was cut by 4 bases, the J end by 5 bases, with 13 bases between. Germline V gene sequence: CDR1 SGHRS, CDR2 YFSETQ. This CDR3 is 14 amino acids long. DNA for the CDR3: TGCGCCAGCAGCCGGCAAGGGGGAGATCAGCCCCAGCATTTT. Protein product: CASSRQGGDQPQHF.

This chain links TRBV7-8 with TRBJ2-2, with D possibly TRBD2 on 6 matching bases. The CDR3 runs to 14 residues. Per the germline V gene, CDR1 is SGHVS and CDR2 is FQNEAQ. V shed 9 bases and J shed 3 bases, with 14 bases lying between them. The CDR3 sequence: CASCAGKYTGELFF. CDR3 DNA sequence: TGTGCCAGTTGTGCGGGGAAATACACCGGGGAGCTGTTTTTT.

The chain recombines TRBV11-2 with TRBJ1-6; no reliable D call. With 2 bases removed from V and 6 bases from J, the gap between germline ends came to 17 bases. Germline V CDR1 and CDR2: SGHAT, FQNNGV. The CDR3 has 17 residues. The chain's CDR3 is CASSLSSGGSRNSPLHF. CDR3 coding DNA: TGTGCCAGCAGCTTATCATCGGGCGGATCACGTAATTCACCCCTCCACTTT.

This clonotype was seen more than once but under ten times. The rearrangement joins TRBV2 to TRBJ2-7; 11 bases map to TRBD1. Germline lookup yields CDR1 SNHLY and CDR2 FYNNEI. This CDR3 has 18 amino acids. V shed 3 bases and J 4 bases; nucleotides not matched to a gene: 14. CDR3 nucleotides: TGTGCCAGCAGTGACGGGACAGGGGGTTTATTGTTTGGGTACGAGCAGTACTTC. It is translated as CASSDGTGGLLFGYEQYF.

This clonotype has ten or more counts. The V gene is TRBV5-5, the J gene TRBJ1-1, with D perhaps matching TRBD1 (5 bases). The V gene's germline CDR1 is SGHKS and CDR2 YYEKEE (reference sequence). The CDR3 consists of 15 residues. V lost 5 bases, J lost 1 base, and 15 bases lay in between. The CDR3: CASRAGAFSNTEAFF. CDR3 coding DNA: TGTGCCAGCAGGGCCGGGGCATTCTCGAACACTGAAGCTTTCTTT.